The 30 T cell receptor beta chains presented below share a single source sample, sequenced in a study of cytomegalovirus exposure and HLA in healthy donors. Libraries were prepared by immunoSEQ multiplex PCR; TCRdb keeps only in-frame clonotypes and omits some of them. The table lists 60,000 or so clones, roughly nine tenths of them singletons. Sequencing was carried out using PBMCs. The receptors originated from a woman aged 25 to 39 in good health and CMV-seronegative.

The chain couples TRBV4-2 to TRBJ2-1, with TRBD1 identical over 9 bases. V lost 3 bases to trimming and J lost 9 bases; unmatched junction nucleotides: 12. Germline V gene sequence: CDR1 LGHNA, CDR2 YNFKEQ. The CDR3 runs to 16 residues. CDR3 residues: CASSQGPQGAIGEQFF. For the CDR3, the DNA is TGTGCCAGCAGCCAGGGCCCACAGGGGGCTATTGGTGAGCAGTTCTTC.

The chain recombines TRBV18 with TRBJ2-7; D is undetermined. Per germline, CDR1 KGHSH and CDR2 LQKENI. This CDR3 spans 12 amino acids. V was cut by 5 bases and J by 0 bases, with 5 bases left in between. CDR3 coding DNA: TGTGCCAGCTCAACGGGCTCCTACGAGCAGTACTTC. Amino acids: CASSTGSYEQYF. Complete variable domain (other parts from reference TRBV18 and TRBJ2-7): NAGVMQNPRHLVRRRGQEARLRCSPMKGHSHVYWYRQLPEEGLKFMVYLQKENIIDESGMPKERFSAEFPKEGPSILRIQQVVRGDSAAYFCASSTGSYEQYFGPGTRLTVT.

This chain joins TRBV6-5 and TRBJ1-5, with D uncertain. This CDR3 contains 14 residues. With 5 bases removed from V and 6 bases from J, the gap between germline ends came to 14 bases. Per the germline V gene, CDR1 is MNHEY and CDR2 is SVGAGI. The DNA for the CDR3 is TGTGCCAGCAGTCCTGAGGATCTTGGTCAGCCCCAGCATTTT. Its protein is CASSPEDLGQPQHF.

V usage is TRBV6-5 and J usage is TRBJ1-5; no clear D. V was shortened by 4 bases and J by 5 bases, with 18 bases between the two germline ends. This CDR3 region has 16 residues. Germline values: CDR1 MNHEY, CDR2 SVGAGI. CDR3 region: CASSFSGSIGDQPQHF. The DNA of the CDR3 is TGTGCCAGCAGTTTCTCCGGGAGTATTGGTGATCAGCCCCAGCATTTT.

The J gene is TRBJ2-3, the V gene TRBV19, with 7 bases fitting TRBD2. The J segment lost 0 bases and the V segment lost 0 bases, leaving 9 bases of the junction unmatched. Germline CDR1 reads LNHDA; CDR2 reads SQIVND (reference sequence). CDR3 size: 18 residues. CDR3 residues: CASSIDPPGRTSTDTQYF. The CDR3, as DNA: TGTGCCAGTAGTATAGACCCCCCCGGGAGGACTAGCACAGATACGCAGTATTTT.

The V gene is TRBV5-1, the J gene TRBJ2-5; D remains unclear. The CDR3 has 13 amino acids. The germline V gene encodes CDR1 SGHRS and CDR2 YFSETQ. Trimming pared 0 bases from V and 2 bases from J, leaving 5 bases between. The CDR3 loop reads CASSLAQQETQYF. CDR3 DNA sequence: TGCGCCAGCAGCTTGGCCCAGCAAGAGACCCAGTACTTC.

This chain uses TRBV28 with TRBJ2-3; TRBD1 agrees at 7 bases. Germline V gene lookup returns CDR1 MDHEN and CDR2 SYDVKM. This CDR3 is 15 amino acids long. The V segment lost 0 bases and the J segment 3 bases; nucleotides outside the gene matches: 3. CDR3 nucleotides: TGTGCCAGCAGTTTATGGGGACAGAAAACAGATACGCAGTATTTT. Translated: CASSLWGQKTDTQYF.

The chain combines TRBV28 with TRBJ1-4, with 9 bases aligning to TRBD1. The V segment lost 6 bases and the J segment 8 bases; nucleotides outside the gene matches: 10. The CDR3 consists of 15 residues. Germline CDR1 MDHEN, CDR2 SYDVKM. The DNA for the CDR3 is TGTGCCAGCAGCTTCGCTACGGGGACAGGGGAAAAACTGTTTTTT. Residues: CASSFATGTGEKLFF.

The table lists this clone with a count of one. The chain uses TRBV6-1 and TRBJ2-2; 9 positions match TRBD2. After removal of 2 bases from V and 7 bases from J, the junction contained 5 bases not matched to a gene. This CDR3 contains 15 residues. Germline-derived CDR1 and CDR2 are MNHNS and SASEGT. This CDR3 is CASSESAGGSGELFF. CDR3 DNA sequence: TGTGCCAGCAGTGAAAGTGCGGGAGGGAGCGGGGAGCTGTTTTTT.

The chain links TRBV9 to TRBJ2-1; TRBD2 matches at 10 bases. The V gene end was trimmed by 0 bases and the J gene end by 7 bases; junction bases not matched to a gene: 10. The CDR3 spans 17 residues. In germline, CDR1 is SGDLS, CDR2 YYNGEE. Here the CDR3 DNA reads TGTGCCAGCAGCGTAGAGGGTGAGGCACTAGCGGGAAATGAGCAGTTCTTC. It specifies CASSVEGEALAGNEQFF.

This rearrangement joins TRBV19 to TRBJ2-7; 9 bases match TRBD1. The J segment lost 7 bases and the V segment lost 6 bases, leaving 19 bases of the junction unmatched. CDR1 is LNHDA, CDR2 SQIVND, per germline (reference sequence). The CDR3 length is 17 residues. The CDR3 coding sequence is TGTGCCAGTAGCCCCCCGGCCACAGGGGGCCACCTACGAGAGCAGTACTTC. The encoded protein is CASSPPATGGHLREQYF.

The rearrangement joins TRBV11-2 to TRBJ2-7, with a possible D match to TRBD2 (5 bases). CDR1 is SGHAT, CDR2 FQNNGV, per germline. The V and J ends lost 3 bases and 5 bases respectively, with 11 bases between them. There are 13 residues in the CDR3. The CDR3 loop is CASSFSSFNEQYF. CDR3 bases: TGTGCCAGCAGCTTCTCTAGCTTCAACGAGCAGTACTTC. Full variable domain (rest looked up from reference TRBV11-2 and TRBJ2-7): EAGVAQSPRYKIIEKRQSVAFWCNPISGHATLYWYQQILGQGPKLLIQFQNNGVVDDSQLPKDRFSAERLKGVDSTLKIQPAKLEDSAVYLCASSFSSFNEQYFGPGTRLTVT.

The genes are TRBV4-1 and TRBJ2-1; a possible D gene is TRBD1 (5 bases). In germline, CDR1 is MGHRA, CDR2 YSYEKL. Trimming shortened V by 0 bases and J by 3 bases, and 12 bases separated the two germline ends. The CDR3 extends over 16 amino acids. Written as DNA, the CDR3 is TGCGCCAGCAGCCAAGAATTTACGCAGGGCTACAATGAGCAGTTCTTC. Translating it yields CASSQEFTQGYNEQFF.

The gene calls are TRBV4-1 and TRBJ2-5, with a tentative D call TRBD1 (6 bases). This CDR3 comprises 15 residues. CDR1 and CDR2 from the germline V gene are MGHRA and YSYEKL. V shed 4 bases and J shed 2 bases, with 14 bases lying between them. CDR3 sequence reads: CASSPKGVWQETQYF. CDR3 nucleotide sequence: TGCGCCAGCAGCCCCAAGGGGGTTTGGCAAGAGACCCAGTACTTC.

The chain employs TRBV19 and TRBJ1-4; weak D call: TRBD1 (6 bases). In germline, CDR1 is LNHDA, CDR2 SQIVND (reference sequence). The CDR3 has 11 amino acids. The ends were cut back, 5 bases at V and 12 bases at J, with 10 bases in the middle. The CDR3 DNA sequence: TGTGCCAGTAGTGTTGGGACACAACTGTTTTTT. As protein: CASSVGTQLFF.

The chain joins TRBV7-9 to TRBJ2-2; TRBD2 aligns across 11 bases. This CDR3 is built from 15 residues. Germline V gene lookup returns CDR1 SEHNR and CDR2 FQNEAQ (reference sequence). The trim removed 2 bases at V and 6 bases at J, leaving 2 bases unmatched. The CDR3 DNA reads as TGTGCCAGCAGCTTAACTAGCGGGAGCGCCGGGGAGCTGTTTTTT. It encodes CASSLTSGSAGELFF.

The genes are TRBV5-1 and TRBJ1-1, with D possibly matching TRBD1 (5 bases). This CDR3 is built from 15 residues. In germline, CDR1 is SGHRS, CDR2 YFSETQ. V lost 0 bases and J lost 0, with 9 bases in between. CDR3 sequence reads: CASSLETQVNTEAFF. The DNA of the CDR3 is TGCGCCAGCAGCTTGGAGACACAGGTGAACACTGAAGCTTTCTTT.

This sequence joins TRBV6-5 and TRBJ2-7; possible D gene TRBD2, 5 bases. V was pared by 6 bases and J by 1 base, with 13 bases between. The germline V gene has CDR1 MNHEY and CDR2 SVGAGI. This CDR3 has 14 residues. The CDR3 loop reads CASSGILVSYEQYF. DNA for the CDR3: TGTGCCAGCAGCGGGATACTAGTTTCCTACGAGCAGTACTTC.

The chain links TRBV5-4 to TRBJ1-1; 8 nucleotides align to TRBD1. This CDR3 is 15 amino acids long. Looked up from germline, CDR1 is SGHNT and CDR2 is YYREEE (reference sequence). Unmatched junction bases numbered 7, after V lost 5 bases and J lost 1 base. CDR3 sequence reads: CASRPQGGENTEAFF. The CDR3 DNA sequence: TGTGCCAGCAGGCCACAGGGGGGGGAGAACACTGAAGCTTTCTTT.

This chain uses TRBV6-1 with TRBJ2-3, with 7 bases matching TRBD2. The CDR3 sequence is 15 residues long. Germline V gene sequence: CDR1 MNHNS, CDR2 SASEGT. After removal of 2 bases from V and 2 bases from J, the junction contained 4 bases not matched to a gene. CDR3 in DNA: TGTGCCAGCAGTGAATCGCGGGAGAACACAGATACGCAGTATTTT. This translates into CASSESRENTDTQYF.

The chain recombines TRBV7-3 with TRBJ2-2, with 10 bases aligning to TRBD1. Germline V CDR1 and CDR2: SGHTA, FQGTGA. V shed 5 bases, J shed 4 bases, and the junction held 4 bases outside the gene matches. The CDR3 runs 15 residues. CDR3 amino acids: CASSRQGASTGELFF. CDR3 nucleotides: TGTGCCAGCAGCCGACAGGGGGCTAGCACCGGGGAGCTGTTTTTT.

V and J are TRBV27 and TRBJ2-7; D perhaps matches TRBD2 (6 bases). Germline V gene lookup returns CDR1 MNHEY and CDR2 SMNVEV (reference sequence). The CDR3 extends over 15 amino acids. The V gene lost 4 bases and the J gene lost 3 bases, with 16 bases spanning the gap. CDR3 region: CASSSVKRARYEQYF. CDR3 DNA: TGTGCCAGCAGTTCCGTTAAGCGGGCCCGCTACGAGCAGTACTTC.

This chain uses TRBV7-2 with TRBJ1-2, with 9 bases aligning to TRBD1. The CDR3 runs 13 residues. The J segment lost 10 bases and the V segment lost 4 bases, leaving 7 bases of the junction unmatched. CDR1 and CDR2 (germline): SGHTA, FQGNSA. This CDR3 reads CASSYSGDRDYTF. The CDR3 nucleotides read TGTGCCAGCAGCTACTCAGGGGACAGGGACTACACCTTC.

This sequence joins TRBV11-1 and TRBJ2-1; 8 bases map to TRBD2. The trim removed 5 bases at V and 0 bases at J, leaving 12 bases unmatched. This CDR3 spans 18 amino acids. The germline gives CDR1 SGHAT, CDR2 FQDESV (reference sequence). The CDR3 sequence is CASSPPHYSGSSYNEQFF. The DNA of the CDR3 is TGTGCCAGCAGCCCACCTCACTACAGCGGGAGCTCCTACAATGAGCAGTTCTTC.

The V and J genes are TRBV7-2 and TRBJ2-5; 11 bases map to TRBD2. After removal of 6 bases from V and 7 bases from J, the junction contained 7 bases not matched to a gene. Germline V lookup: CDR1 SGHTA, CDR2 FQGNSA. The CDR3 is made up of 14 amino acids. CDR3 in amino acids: CASRNSGRAVTQYF. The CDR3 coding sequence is TGTGCCAGCAGAAATAGCGGGAGGGCTGTGACCCAGTACTTC.

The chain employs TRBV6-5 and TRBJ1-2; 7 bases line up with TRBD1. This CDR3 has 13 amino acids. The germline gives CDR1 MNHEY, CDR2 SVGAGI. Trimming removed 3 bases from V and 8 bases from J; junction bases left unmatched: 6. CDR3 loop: CASSYRDRVGYTF. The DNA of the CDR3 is TGTGCCAGCAGTTATCGGGACAGAGTCGGCTACACCTTC.

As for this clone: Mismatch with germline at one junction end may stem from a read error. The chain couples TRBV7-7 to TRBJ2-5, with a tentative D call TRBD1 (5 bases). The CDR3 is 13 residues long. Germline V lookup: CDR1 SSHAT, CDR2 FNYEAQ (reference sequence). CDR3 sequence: CASTDNIGETQYF. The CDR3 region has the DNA TGTGCTAGCACGGACAATATCGGGGAGACCCAGTACTTC.

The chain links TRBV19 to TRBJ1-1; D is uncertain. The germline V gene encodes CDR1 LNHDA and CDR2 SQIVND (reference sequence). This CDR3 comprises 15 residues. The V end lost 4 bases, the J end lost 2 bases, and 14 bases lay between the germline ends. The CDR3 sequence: CASSTTVRSNTEAFF. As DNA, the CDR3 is TGTGCCAGTAGTACCACGGTTCGGAGCAACACTGAAGCTTTCTTT.

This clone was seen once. The CDR3 DNA sequence: TGTGCCAGCAGCCGAGGGGCCTACAGGGTAGTTGAGACCCAGTACTTC. Amino acids: CASSRGAYRVVETQYF. The gene calls are TRBV11-1 and TRBJ2-5; perhaps TRBD1 as D (6 bases). V dropped 5 bases and J dropped 5 bases, with 21 bases sitting between them. Germline CDR1 is SGHAT and CDR2 is FQDESV (reference sequence). The CDR3 totals 16 residues. Looking up the rest from reference TRBV11-1 and TRBJ2-5 gives the full variable domain: EAEVAQSPRYKITEKSQAVAFWCDPISGHATLYWYRQILGQGPELLVQFQDESVVDDSQLPKDRFSAERLKGVDSTLKIQPAELGDSAMYLCASSRGAYRVVETQYFGPGTRLLVL.

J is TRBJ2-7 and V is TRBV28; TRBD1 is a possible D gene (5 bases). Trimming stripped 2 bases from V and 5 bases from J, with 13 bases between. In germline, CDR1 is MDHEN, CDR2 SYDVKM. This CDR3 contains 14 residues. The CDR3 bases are TGTGCCAGCAGTTTACCCTCTAGGGGTCACGAGCAGTACTTC. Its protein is CASSLPSRGHEQYF.